This is a list of T cell receptor beta chains from one sample in a study of blood T cells in healthy people across ages. TCRdb reprocessed the 5' RACE reads via MiXCR and lists one record per CDR3 protein. The profile shows 750,000 or so distinct CDR3 sequences, 20% to 25% of them singletons. This sample also appeared in a second study, on T cells of mothers and their children.

The source material was blood. The receptor source for this set is a boy aged 5-17 years in good health. Each CDR3 is given with its conserved first and last residue. A D gene is named only where the DNA matches it firmly. A row's size may be missing; if present it is once, few, many or a size class.

cdr3_aa	cdr3_nt	clone_size	v_call	j_call	d_call	cdr3_length
CASSHPLGEELFF	TGTGCCAGCAGCCACCCCCTGGGGGAGGAGCTGTTTTTT	NA	TRBV4-2	TRBJ2-2	NA	13
CASSPVGGDSYNEQFF	TGTGCCAGCAGCCCGGTTGGCGGGGACTCCTACAATGAGCAGTTCTTC	few	TRBV7-3	TRBJ2-1	NA	16
CASSLERGGVETQYF	TGTGCCAGCAGCTTAGAGCGGGGGGGCGTAGAGACCCAGTACTTC	few	TRBV7-3	TRBJ2-5	TRBD2	15
CASFLQGYGTDTQYF	TGCGCCAGCTTTCTGCAGGGGTATGGCACAGATACGCAGTATTTT	NA	TRBV23-1	TRBJ2-3	NA	15
CASSYGSDIYGYTF	TGTGCCAGCAGTTATGGGTCCGACATTTATGGCTACACCTTC	few	TRBV12-3/TRBV12-4	TRBJ1-2	NA	14
CASSLEGIYEQYF	TGCGCCAGCAGCTTGGAGGGTATCTACGAGCAGTACTTC	few	TRBV5-1	TRBJ2-7	NA	13
CSASRSRSSYNEQFF	TGCAGTGCTAGTAGGAGCCGATCGTCCTACAATGAGCAGTTCTTC	few	TRBV20-1	TRBJ2-1	NA	15
CASSSASGGQETQYF	TGTGCCAGCAGTTCGGCTAGCGGGGGACAAGAGACCCAGTACTTC	NA	TRBV12-3/TRBV12-4	TRBJ2-5	TRBD2	15
CSVVTGFGEQYF	TGCAGCGTGGTGACAGGGTTTGGCGAGCAGTACTTC	NA	TRBV29-1	TRBJ2-7	TRBD1	12
CSVEDSWSEQETQYF	TGCAGCGTTGAAGATTCATGGAGCGAACAAGAGACCCAGTACTTC	NA	TRBV29-1	TRBJ2-5	NA	15
CASSRDREPDTQYF	TGTGCCAGTAGCAGGGACAGGGAACCAGATACGCAGTATTTT	NA	TRBV19	TRBJ2-3	TRBD1	14
CVSSQDSSGTYEQYF	TGCGTCAGCAGCCAAGATAGTTCGGGAACCTACGAGCAGTACTTC	NA	TRBV4-1	TRBJ2-7	NA	15
CASSQEVGQGNIQYF	TGTGCCAGCAGCCAAGAGGTGGGACAGGGAAACATTCAGTACTTC	NA	TRBV4-2	TRBJ2-4	TRBD1	15
CATSEEDLTDTQYF	TGTGCCACCAGCGAAGAGGACCTCACAGATACGCAGTATTTT	NA	TRBV15	TRBJ2-3	NA	14
CASSQYGGDSYEQYF	TGTGCCAGCAGCCAGTATGGAGGAGATTCCTACGAGCAGTACTTC	NA	TRBV25-1	TRBJ2-7	NA	15
CASSSDRGLYNEQFF	TGTGCCAGCAGTTCCGACAGGGGGCTCTACAATGAGCAGTTCTTC	NA	TRBV6-2/TRBV6-3	TRBJ2-1	TRBD1	15
CASSLDEVPNTGELFF	TGTGCCAGCAGCTTAGATGAGGTTCCCAACACCGGGGAGCTGTTTTTT	NA	TRBV7-2	TRBJ2-2	NA	16
CASKGQRMLAGPYEQYF	TGCGCCAGCAAGGGACAGCGGATGTTAGCGGGACCATACGAGCAGTACTTC	NA	TRBV5-1	TRBJ2-7	NA	17
CASSDLSNYGETQYF	TGTGCCAGCAGCGACCTCTCTAATTACGGAGAGACCCAGTACTTC	few	TRBV5-5	TRBJ2-5	NA	15
CASSLAGHTDTQYF	TGTGCCAGCAGCTTAGCGGGGCACACAGATACGCAGTATTTT	NA	TRBV7-2	TRBJ2-3	NA	14
CATSDTTGGAYNEQFF	TGTGCCACCAGTGATACGACAGGGGGCGCCTACAATGAGCAGTTCTTC	few	TRBV24-1	TRBJ2-1	TRBD1	16
CASSPLPTGINEQFF	TGTGCCAGCAGTCCCCTGCCCACAGGGATCAATGAGCAGTTCTTC	NA	TRBV6-2/TRBV6-3	TRBJ2-1	NA	15
CASSARTSGRFLETQYF	TGCGCCAGCAGCGCGCGCACTAGCGGGAGATTTCTAGAGACCCAGTACTTC	few	TRBV4-1	TRBJ2-5	TRBD2	17
CASKPGQGSSYEQYF	TGTGCCAGCAAACCGGGACAGGGGAGCTCCTACGAGCAGTACTTC	NA	TRBV28	TRBJ2-7	TRBD1	15
CASSWWQGAYEQYF	TGTGCCAGCAGTTGGTGGCAGGGGGCCTACGAGCAGTACTTC	NA	TRBV6-2/TRBV6-3	TRBJ2-7	TRBD1	14
CASSLMMGGQNEQFF	TGTGCCAGCAGCCTAATGATGGGGGGGCAGAATGAGCAGTTCTTC	few	TRBV11-2	TRBJ2-1	NA	15
CASSFGLAGVTGELFF	TGTGCCAGCAGTTTTGGGCTAGCGGGAGTTACCGGGGAGCTGTTTTTT	NA	TRBV12-3/TRBV12-4	TRBJ2-2	TRBD2	16